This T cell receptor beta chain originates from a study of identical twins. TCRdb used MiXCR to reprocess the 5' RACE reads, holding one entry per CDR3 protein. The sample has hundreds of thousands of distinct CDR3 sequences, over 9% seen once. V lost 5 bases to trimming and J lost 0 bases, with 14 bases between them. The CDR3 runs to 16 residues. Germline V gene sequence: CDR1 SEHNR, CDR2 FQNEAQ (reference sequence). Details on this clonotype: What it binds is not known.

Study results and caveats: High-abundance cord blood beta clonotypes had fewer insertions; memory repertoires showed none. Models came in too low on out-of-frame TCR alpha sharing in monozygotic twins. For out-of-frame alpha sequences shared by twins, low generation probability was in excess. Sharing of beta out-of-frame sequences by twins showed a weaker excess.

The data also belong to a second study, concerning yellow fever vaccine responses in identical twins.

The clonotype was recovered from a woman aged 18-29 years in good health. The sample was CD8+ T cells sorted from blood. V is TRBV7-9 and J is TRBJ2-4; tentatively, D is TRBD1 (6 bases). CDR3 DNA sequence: TGTGCCAGCAGCCCTGAGGGGGTCCTAGCCAAAAACATTCAGTACTTC. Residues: CASSPEGVLAKNIQYF.